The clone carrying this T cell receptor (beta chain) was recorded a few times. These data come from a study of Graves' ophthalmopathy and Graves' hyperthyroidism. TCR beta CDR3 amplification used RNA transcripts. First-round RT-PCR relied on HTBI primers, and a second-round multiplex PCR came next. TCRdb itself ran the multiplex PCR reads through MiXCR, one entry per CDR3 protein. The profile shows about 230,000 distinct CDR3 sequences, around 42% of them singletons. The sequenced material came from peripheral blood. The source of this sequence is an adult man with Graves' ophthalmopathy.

CDR3 residues: CSARVDSGANVLTF. In DNA, the CDR3 is TGCAGTGCTAGAGTGGATTCTGGGGCCAACGTCCTGACTTTC. The rearrangement joins TRBV20-1 to TRBJ2-6; D call uncertain. The CDR3 contains 14 residues. V lost 1 base, J lost 1 base, and 5 bases lay in between. Germline CDR1 and CDR2: DFQATT and SNEGSKA (reference sequence).